Listed below are T cell receptor beta chains from one sample, sequenced in a study of cytomegalovirus exposure and HLA in healthy donors. The table came from immunoSEQ multiplex PCR; TCRdb's copy has only in-frame clones and leaves some out. The repertoire holds around 80,000 clones, with over 70% as singletons. The material sequenced was PBMCs. These receptors all come from a man between 18 and 35 years old in good health and CMV-seropositive. The CDR3 runs from the conserved cysteine through the conserved F or W. A D gene is named only where the DNA matches it firmly. Not all rows give a size; the values are once, few, many and, for expanded clones, a class.

D	size	V	J	CDR3	DNA
.	.	TRBV7-9	TRBJ2-1	CASSSLYELGEFF	TGTGCCAGCAGCTCCCTGTATGAACTCGGGGAGTTCTTC
TRBD2	.	TRBV27	TRBJ2-3	CATSLAGVEDTQYF	TGTGCCACCTCGCTAGCGGGAGTTGAAGATACGCAGTATTTT
TRBD2	.	TRBV29-1	TRBJ2-3	CSVGEGGDTDTQYF	TGTAGCGTTGGGGAGGGAGGGGACACAGATACGCAGTATTTT
.	.	TRBV25-1	TRBJ1-1	CASRNFTEAFF	TGTGCCAGCAGGAACTTCACTGAAGCTTTCTTT
.	once	TRBV9	TRBJ1-3	CASGAGYSGNTIYF	TGTGCCAGCGGCGCCGGGTACTCTGGAAACACCATATATTTT
TRBD2	.	TRBV7-2	TRBJ2-7	CASSRTRLAALTYEQYF	TGTGCCAGCAGCCGCACACGTCTAGCGGCACTCACCTACGAGCAGTACTTC
.	few	TRBV28	TRBJ1-4	CASTGQTERKLFF	TGTGCCAGCACAGGACAAACGGAACGAAAACTGTTTTTT
.	once	TRBV19	TRBJ1-5	CASMRRGPGQPQHF	TGTGCCAGTATGCGGAGGGGTCCAGGGCAGCCCCAGCATTTT
.	.	TRBV13	TRBJ1-1	CASSSVNTEAFF	TGTGCCAGCAGCTCAGTCAACACTGAAGCTTTCTTT
.	.	TRBV5-1	TRBJ2-2	CASSLKLLGSQGELFF	TGCGCCAGCAGCTTGAAGCTTCTGGGTAGCCAAGGGGAGCTGTTTTTT
.	.	TRBV4-1	TRBJ2-2	CASSQAQRTGELFF	TGCGCCAGCAGCCAAGCGCAGCGTACCGGGGAGCTGTTTTTT
.	.	TRBV10-1	TRBJ2-7	CASSRSRDSYEQYF	TGCGCCAGCAGCCGGAGCAGGGACTCCTACGAGCAGTACTTC
TRBD2	.	TRBV4-1	TRBJ2-1	CASSQSLTSGSPYNEQFF	TGCGCCAGCAGCCAGAGTTTGACTAGCGGGAGCCCCTACAATGAGCAGTTCTTC
TRBD2	once	TRBV28	TRBJ2-3	CASSLGGRVTDTQYF	TGTGCCAGCAGTTTGGGGGGGAGGGTCACAGATACGCAGTATTTT
.	.	TRBV7-7	TRBJ2-3	CASSLSGIRGDTQYF	TGTGCTAGCAGCTTATCCGGGATCCGAGGAGATACGCAGTATTTT
TRBD1	.	TRBV12-5	TRBJ2-7	CASGPGQGYYEQYF	TGTGCTAGTGGCCCGGGACAGGGATACTACGAGCAGTACTTC
TRBD1	.	TRBV5-1	TRBJ2-7	CASSSRSGQGTYEQYF	TGCGCCAGCAGCTCACGATCGGGACAGGGGACCTACGAGCAGTACTTC
.	once	TRBV15	TRBJ1-1	CATSPGKIRETEAFF	TGTGCCACCAGCCCCGGGAAAATAAGGGAGACTGAAGCTTTCTTT
.	once	TRBV5-1	TRBJ1-1	CASSRAPGNTEAFF	TGCGCCAGCAGCCGAGCCCCAGGGAACACTGAAGCTTTCTTT
.	few	TRBV10-3	TRBJ1-3	CAISSAGQGNTIYF	TGTGCCATCAGTTCAGCGGGGCAGGGAAACACCATATATTTT
.	.	TRBV28	TRBJ1-2	CASSLREYGYTF	TGTGCCAGCAGTTTGAGAGAGTATGGCTACACCTTC
TRBD1	.	TRBV7-3	TRBJ1-1	CASSSGQGDTEAFF	TGTGCCAGCAGCTCGGGACAGGGGGACACTGAAGCTTTCTTT